This is a list of T cell receptor beta chains from one sample in a study of cytomegalovirus exposure and HLA in healthy donors. Sequencing was performed with immunoSEQ multiplex PCR; in TCRdb, only in-frame clones are kept and a portion is missing. Among around 140,000 clones listed, 70% to 80% were seen once. What was sequenced was PBMCs. These receptors were taken from a woman between 40 and 55 years old in good health and CMV-seropositive. CDR3s leave out the opening cysteine and the closing phenylalanine or tryptophan.

j_call v_call cdr3_aa
TRBJ2-3 TRBV4-2 ASSQAPGTSTDTQY
TRBJ1-2 TRBV28 ASSGPSATRYGYT
TRBJ2-5 TRBV2 ASRQGASETQY
TRBJ1-5 TRBV6-5 ASSPTHGANQPQH
TRBJ1-5 TRBV19 ASRINGANQPQH
TRBJ1-3 TRBV9 ASSVTQGAFGNTIY
TRBJ2-5 TRBV11-2 ASRGREAQETQY
TRBJ2-7 TRBV23-1 ASIPPGTGSYEQY
TRBJ2-4 TRBV9 ASSASGSANIQY
TRBJ2-5 TRBV13 ASSLRGQLQETQY
TRBJ2-3 TRBV6-6 ASCDAGGGDTQY
TRBJ1-1 TRBV27 ASHSAQGRMNTEAF
TRBJ1-1 TRBV28 ASRGVEAF
TRBJ2-2 TRBV28 ASSTSTGNTGELF
TRBJ2-7 TRBV6-1 ASSEYHNSYEQY
TRBJ1-1 TRBV7-2 ASSRTGFLGTEAF
TRBJ2-1 TRBV7-2 ASTYYDNEQF
TRBJ1-4 TRBV15 ATSRGGTEEKLF
TRBJ2-2 TRBV18 ASSSTGVMNTGELF
TRBJ2-3 TRBV5-1 ASSQGLAGSTTDTQY
TRBJ2-7 TRBV28 ASSPDRSSYEQY
TRBJ2-7 TRBV2 ASSETSGRLYEQY
TRBJ2-1 TRBV14 ASSPLGTGNNEQF
TRBJ2-7 TRBV2 ASSGQGGSYEQY
TRBJ1-1 TRBV7-2 ASSLVGGNTEAF
TRBJ1-4 TRBV4-1 ASSPVGRGNGKLF
TRBJ2-7 TRBV15 ATSLGLAGAYEQY
TRBJ2-7 TRBV6-1 ASSLAGPYEQY
TRBJ2-1 TRBV5-1 ASSLTSDEQF
TRBJ1-5 TRBV19 ASSMSRDNQPQH
TRBJ2-7 TRBV5-1 ASSLGGASLSYEQY
TRBJ2-3 TRBV4-2 ASSRGTGRRELPDTQY
TRBJ2-3 TRBV6-6 ASSFRQSTDTQY
TRBJ2-2 TRBV21-1 ASSNGTGESTGELF
TRBJ2-3 TRBV4-2 ASSPRLAGATQY
TRBJ1-5 TRBV2 ASSAGSNQPQH
TRBJ2-7 TRBV6-1 ASREEEAGPYEQY
TRBJ2-3 TRBV29-1 SEFSGNGRTDTQY
TRBJ1-1 TRBV2 ASSQGAGTEAF
TRBJ2-3 TRBV28 ASSPAGTGNTDTQY
TRBJ2-1 TRBV4-2 ASSQESPRGLSYNEQF
TRBJ2-7 TRBV7-2 ASSLGTLGEQY
TRBJ2-2 TRBV30 AWKTDRTGELF
TRBJ1-1 TRBV28 ASSLFTEMNTEAF
TRBJ1-1 TRBV6-1 ASTGTGEEAF
TRBJ2-1 TRBV27 ASSLSIPSGRAYNEQF
TRBJ2-7 TRBV5-1 ASSPGTRYEQY